These T cell receptor beta chains were read from a single sample in a study of tumor-infiltrating lymphocytes in localized non-small cell lung cancer. The protocol was immunoSEQ multiplex PCR, while the TCRdb copy is restricted to in-frame clones and leaves out a portion. The sample has 20,000 to 25,000 clones, under 75% seen once; the top ten hold roughly 5.4%. The sequenced material came from lung tumor tissue. The receptors derive from a human donor with non-small cell lung cancer. Each CDR3 is given with its conserved first and last residue. Fields, in order: J gene, clone size, V gene, D gene, CDR3 protein, CDR3 DNA. D genes are given only for firm matches. Expanded clones are given a class, and other clones once, few, many or no size at all.

j_gene: TRBJ2-5; abundance: .; v_gene: TRBV2; d_gene: TRBD2; CDR3aa: CASRLLAGGETQYF; CDR3nt: TGTGCCAGTCGTCTACTAGCGGGAGGTGAGACCCAGTACTTC
j_gene: TRBJ1-4; abundance: few; v_gene: TRBV5-1; d_gene: .; CDR3aa: CASSQSPMSEKLFF; CDR3nt: TGCGCCAGCAGCCAAAGTCCGATGTCGGAAAAACTGTTTTTT
j_gene: TRBJ1-3; abundance: .; v_gene: TRBV9; d_gene: TRBD1; CDR3aa: CASSDDRAGNTIYF; CDR3nt: TGTGCCAGCAGCGACGACAGGGCTGGAAACACCATATATTTT
j_gene: TRBJ2-5; abundance: .; v_gene: TRBV6-5; d_gene: .; CDR3aa: CASKFGVRETQYF; CDR3nt: TGTGCCAGCAAGTTTGGGGTACGGGAGACCCAGTACTTC
j_gene: TRBJ1-1; abundance: few; v_gene: TRBV6-5; d_gene: .; CDR3aa: CASSFEGENTEAFF; CDR3nt: TGTGCCAGCAGTTTCGAAGGGGAGAACACTGAAGCTTTCTTT
j_gene: TRBJ2-5; abundance: .; v_gene: TRBV28; d_gene: TRBD2; CDR3aa: CASSTGASGSETQYF; CDR3nt: TGTGCCAGCAGTACCGGGGCGAGCGGGAGTGAGACCCAGTACTTC
j_gene: TRBJ1-2; abundance: .; v_gene: TRBV7-8; d_gene: .; CDR3aa: CASSLGGRGYGYTF; CDR3nt: TGTGCCAGCAGCTTAGGTGGCAGAGGCTATGGCTACACCTTC
j_gene: TRBJ2-3; abundance: .; v_gene: TRBV9; d_gene: .; CDR3aa: CASSVGGADTQYF; CDR3nt: TGTGCCAGCAGCGTAGGGGGGGCGGATACGCAGTATTTT
j_gene: TRBJ2-2; abundance: .; v_gene: TRBV5-5; d_gene: .; CDR3aa: CASSPSGDRITGELFF; CDR3nt: TGTGCCAGCAGCCCTTCAGGGGATCGGATCACCGGGGAGCTGTTTTTT
j_gene: TRBJ1-2; abundance: .; v_gene: TRBV10-1; d_gene: .; CDR3aa: CASPDSFYGYTF; CDR3nt: TGCGCCAGCCCCGACAGCTTCTATGGCTACACCTTC
j_gene: TRBJ1-3; abundance: .; v_gene: TRBV19; d_gene: .; CDR3aa: CASSGRRGNTIYF; CDR3nt: TGTGCCAGTAGTGGAAGGAGAGGAAACACCATATATTTT
j_gene: TRBJ2-5; abundance: once; v_gene: TRBV7-9; d_gene: TRBD1; CDR3aa: CASSSSGTGLKETQYF; CDR3nt: TGTGCCAGCAGCTCCTCCGGGACAGGGCTAAAAGAGACCCAGTACTTC
j_gene: TRBJ2-1; abundance: .; v_gene: TRBV5-1; d_gene: .; CDR3aa: CASSPQLLPYNEQFF; CDR3nt: TGCGCCAGCAGCCCTCAACTCTTACCTTACAATGAGCAGTTCTTC
j_gene: TRBJ1-2; abundance: .; v_gene: TRBV28; d_gene: .; CDR3aa: CASLTPANYGYTF; CDR3nt: TGTGCCAGTCTGACACCGGCTAACTATGGCTACACCTTC
j_gene: TRBJ1-2; abundance: .; v_gene: TRBV30; d_gene: .; CDR3aa: CAWSAMKFHYGYTF; CDR3nt: TGTGCCTGGAGTGCCATGAAGTTTCACTATGGCTACACCTTC
j_gene: TRBJ1-3; abundance: .; v_gene: TRBV6-1; d_gene: .; CDR3aa: CASSVLDTIYF; CDR3nt: TGTGCCAGCAGTGTTCTGGACACCATATATTTT
j_gene: TRBJ2-1; abundance: once; v_gene: TRBV6-5; d_gene: .; CDR3aa: CASSRLDSVQFF; CDR3nt: TGTGCCAGCAGCCGACTAGACAGCGTGCAGTTCTTC
j_gene: TRBJ2-2; abundance: few; v_gene: TRBV6-6; d_gene: .; CDR3aa: CATKDGNTGELFF; CDR3nt: TGTGCCACAAAGGACGGGAACACCGGGGAGCTGTTTTTT
j_gene: TRBJ2-6; abundance: .; v_gene: TRBV14; d_gene: TRBD1; CDR3aa: CASSPGQGWAGANVLTF; CDR3nt: TGTGCCAGCAGCCCCGGACAGGGGTGGGCTGGGGCCAACGTCCTGACTTTC
j_gene: TRBJ1-1; abundance: few; v_gene: TRBV4-2; d_gene: .; CDR3aa: CASSQAGGKGTEAFF; CDR3nt: TGTGCCAGCAGCCAAGCGGGAGGGAAAGGCACTGAAGCTTTCTTT
j_gene: TRBJ1-5; abundance: few; v_gene: TRBV12-5; d_gene: .; CDR3aa: CASGLTENQPQHF; CDR3nt: TGTGCTAGTGGTTTGACAGAGAATCAGCCCCAGCATTTT
j_gene: TRBJ2-2; abundance: .; v_gene: TRBV9; d_gene: TRBD1; CDR3aa: CASSVLGQGSTGELFF; CDR3nt: TGTGCCAGCAGCGTACTGGGACAGGGGAGCACCGGGGAGCTGTTTTTT
j_gene: TRBJ1-2; abundance: .; v_gene: TRBV5-1; d_gene: .; CDR3aa: CASSLERGYDYGYTF; CDR3nt: TGCGCCAGCAGCTTGGAACGGGGATACGACTATGGCTACACCTTC
j_gene: TRBJ2-5; abundance: few; v_gene: TRBV5-8; d_gene: TRBD1; CDR3aa: CASSSRGRNQETQYF; CDR3nt: TGTGCCAGCAGCTCGAGGGGGCGGAACCAAGAGACCCAGTACTTC
j_gene: TRBJ2-5; abundance: .; v_gene: TRBV6-5; d_gene: .; CDR3aa: CASRAWGEETQYF; CDR3nt: TGTGCCAGCAGAGCATGGGGAGAAGAGACCCAGTACTTC
j_gene: TRBJ2-5; abundance: .; v_gene: TRBV5-1; d_gene: .; CDR3aa: CASSLAETQYF; CDR3nt: TGCGCCAGCAGCTTGGCGGAGACCCAGTACTTC
j_gene: TRBJ2-7; abundance: once; v_gene: TRBV29-1; d_gene: TRBD2; CDR3aa: CSVEAVSAGGPDEQYF; CDR3nt: TGCAGCGTTGAAGCCGTGTCAGCGGGAGGGCCGGACGAGCAGTACTTC
j_gene: TRBJ1-2; abundance: .; v_gene: TRBV5-4; d_gene: TRBD1; CDR3aa: CASSPGTGANNYGYTF; CDR3nt: TGTGCCAGCAGCCCTGGGACAGGGGCTAACAACTATGGCTACACCTTC
j_gene: TRBJ2-1; abundance: .; v_gene: TRBV15; d_gene: TRBD2; CDR3aa: CATSRDLGGSYNEQFF; CDR3nt: TGTGCCACCAGCAGAGATCTGGGCGGGAGCTACAATGAGCAGTTCTTC
j_gene: TRBJ2-7; abundance: medium-sized; v_gene: TRBV4-1; d_gene: .; CDR3aa: CASSQSVSSGTPYEQYF; CDR3nt: TGCGCCAGCAGCCAATCGGTATCTTCAGGAACGCCCTACGAGCAGTACTTC
j_gene: TRBJ2-3; abundance: .; v_gene: TRBV6-5; d_gene: TRBD2; CDR3aa: CASSYSSSGDTQYF; CDR3nt: TGTGCCAGCAGTTACTCGTCTAGCGGAGATACGCAGTATTTT
j_gene: TRBJ2-7; abundance: medium-sized; v_gene: TRBV5-1; d_gene: .; CDR3aa: CASSGTGREQYF; CDR3nt: TGCGCCAGCAGCGGTACAGGGCGCGAGCAGTACTTC
j_gene: TRBJ2-7; abundance: .; v_gene: TRBV7-5; d_gene: .; CDR3aa: CVRSSDTAYEQYF; CDR3nt: TGTGTCAGAAGCTCGGACACCGCCTACGAGCAGTACTTC
j_gene: TRBJ2-1; abundance: .; v_gene: TRBV27; d_gene: .; CDR3aa: CASRLALGGRVDEQFF; CDR3nt: TGTGCCAGCCGCCTCGCCTTGGGGGGCCGGGTCGATGAGCAGTTCTTC
j_gene: TRBJ2-7; abundance: once; v_gene: TRBV5-8; d_gene: .; CDR3aa: CASSLRGLSYEQYF; CDR3nt: TGTGCCAGCAGCTTGAGAGGGCTCTCCTACGAGCAGTACTTC
j_gene: TRBJ1-4; abundance: .; v_gene: TRBV11-2; d_gene: .; CDR3aa: CASSFTGIQLFF; CDR3nt: TGTGCCAGCAGCTTCACAGGGATTCAACTGTTTTTT
j_gene: TRBJ2-4; abundance: .; v_gene: TRBV5-1; d_gene: .; CDR3aa: CASSPGPHNENIQYF; CDR3nt: TGCGCCAGCAGCCCCGGGCCACACAACGAAAACATTCAGTACTTC
j_gene: TRBJ1-2; abundance: .; v_gene: TRBV18; d_gene: .; CDR3aa: CASSPNLGSGYGYTF; CDR3nt: TGTGCCAGCTCACCAAACTTAGGGTCTGGCTATGGCTACACCTTC
j_gene: TRBJ2-2; abundance: .; v_gene: TRBV7-9; d_gene: TRBD2; CDR3aa: CASSLGLPGELFF; CDR3nt: TGTGCCAGCAGCTTGGGACTACCCGGGGAGCTGTTTTTT
j_gene: TRBJ2-7; abundance: .; v_gene: TRBV28; d_gene: TRBD2; CDR3aa: CASTPRGSGRAEQYF; CDR3nt: TGTGCCAGCACTCCTCGGGGTAGCGGGAGGGCCGAGCAGTACTTC
j_gene: TRBJ2-4; abundance: .; v_gene: TRBV5-1; d_gene: .; CDR3aa: CASSLSSDLNIQYF; CDR3nt: TGCGCCAGCAGCCTATCCAGCGATTTAAACATTCAGTACTTC
j_gene: TRBJ2-2; abundance: once; v_gene: TRBV5-4; d_gene: .; CDR3aa: CASSLVVNTGELFF; CDR3nt: TGTGCCAGCAGCTTGGTCGTGAACACCGGGGAGCTGTTTTTT
j_gene: TRBJ1-1; abundance: .; v_gene: TRBV18; d_gene: .; CDR3aa: CASSPSPSPAEAFF; CDR3nt: TGTGCCAGCTCACCATCCCCCTCCCCAGCAGAAGCTTTCTTT
j_gene: TRBJ1-1; abundance: few; v_gene: TRBV6-1; d_gene: .; CDR3aa: CASSEFPQGSMAFF; CDR3nt: TGTGCCAGCAGCGAATTCCCACAGGGATCGATGGCTTTCTTT
j_gene: TRBJ1-1; abundance: few; v_gene: TRBV6-6; d_gene: .; CDR3aa: CASSYLGGAERTEAFF; CDR3nt: TGTGCCAGCAGTTATTTGGGGGGCGCTGAGAGGACTGAAGCTTTCTTT
j_gene: TRBJ1-4; abundance: .; v_gene: TRBV4-2; d_gene: TRBD1; CDR3aa: CASSPTRAQGGEKLFF; CDR3nt: TGTGCCAGCAGCCCAACGCGGGCTCAGGGGGGTGAAAAACTGTTTTTT
j_gene: TRBJ2-7; abundance: .; v_gene: TRBV18; d_gene: .; CDR3aa: CASSFPGGTNSYEQYF; CDR3nt: TGTGCCAGCTCATTCCCCGGGGGAACCAACTCCTACGAGCAGTACTTC
j_gene: TRBJ1-1; abundance: few; v_gene: TRBV5-1; d_gene: .; CDR3aa: CASSLGAGFAEAFF; CDR3nt: TGCGCCAGCAGCTTGGGTGCGGGGTTTGCTGAAGCTTTCTTT
j_gene: TRBJ2-5; abundance: .; v_gene: TRBV11-2; d_gene: .; CDR3aa: CASSLEETQYF; CDR3nt: TGTGCCAGCAGCTTAGAAGAGACCCAGTACTTC
j_gene: TRBJ1-1; abundance: .; v_gene: TRBV19; d_gene: .; CDR3aa: CASSDWREMNTEAFF; CDR3nt: TGTGCCAGTAGTGATTGGCGGGAAATGAACACTGAAGCTTTCTTT
j_gene: TRBJ2-1; abundance: .; v_gene: TRBV28; d_gene: .; CDR3aa: CASSFLAVHNEQFF; CDR3nt: TGTGCCAGCAGTTTCTTGGCAGTACACAATGAGCAGTTCTTC
j_gene: TRBJ2-7; abundance: .; v_gene: TRBV27; d_gene: TRBD1; CDR3aa: CASSLREPGQGGEQYF; CDR3nt: TGTGCCAGCAGTTTAAGGGAACCGGGACAGGGGGGGGAGCAGTACTTC
j_gene: TRBJ2-3; abundance: few; v_gene: TRBV6-5; d_gene: .; CDR3aa: CASSYSGGVSTDTQYF; CDR3nt: TGTGCCAGCAGTTACTCGGGTGGGGTGAGCACAGATACGCAGTATTTT
j_gene: TRBJ1-4; abundance: .; v_gene: TRBV7-9; d_gene: .; CDR3aa: CASSLTGGGAGEKLFF; CDR3nt: TGTGCCAGCAGCTTAACGGGTGGAGGGGCTGGTGAAAAACTGTTTTTT
j_gene: TRBJ2-1; abundance: once; v_gene: TRBV5-1; d_gene: .; CDR3aa: CASSFSTRLYNEQFF; CDR3nt: TGCGCCAGCAGCTTTTCTACACGCCTATACAATGAGCAGTTCTTC